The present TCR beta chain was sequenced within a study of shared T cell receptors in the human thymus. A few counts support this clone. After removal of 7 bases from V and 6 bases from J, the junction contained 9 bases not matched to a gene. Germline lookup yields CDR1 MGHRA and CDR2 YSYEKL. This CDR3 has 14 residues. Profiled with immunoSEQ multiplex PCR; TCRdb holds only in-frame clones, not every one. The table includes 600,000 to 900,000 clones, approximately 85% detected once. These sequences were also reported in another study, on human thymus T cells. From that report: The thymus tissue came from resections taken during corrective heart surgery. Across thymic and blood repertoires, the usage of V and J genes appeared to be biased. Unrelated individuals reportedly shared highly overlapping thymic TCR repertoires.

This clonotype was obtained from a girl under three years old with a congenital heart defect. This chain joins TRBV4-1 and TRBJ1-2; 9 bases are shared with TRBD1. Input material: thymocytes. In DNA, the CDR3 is TGCGCCAGCAACAACTACAGGGGGCAGGATGGCTACACCTTC. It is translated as CASNNYRGQDGYTF.